This record concerns one T cell receptor (beta chain) sequence. This entry belongs to a study of T-cell memory formation after mild COVID-19. Using constant-segment primers, 5'RACE produced TCR alpha and TCR beta cDNA libraries carrying sample barcodes and UMIs. TCRdb re-analysed the 5' RACE reads in MiXCR, keeping a single row per CDR3 protein. The sample records approximately 200,000 distinct CDR3 sequences, 16% being singletons. This CDR3 contains 13 residues. The V end was cut by 2 bases, the J end by 0 bases, with 5 bases between. The sequenced sample was PBMCs or a T cell subset sorted from them (not recorded which). This receptor was identified in an adult woman who had mild COVID-19 (a few samples of this study predate the infection). Cell type and time point are not known. V and J are TRBV12-3 or TRBV12-4 and TRBJ2-7; no firm D call. For the CDR3, the DNA is TGTGCCAGCAGTTTACTCAGCTCCTACGAGCAGTACTTC. Protein sequence: CASSLLSSYEQYF.